This T cell receptor beta chain was retrieved from a study of cytomegalovirus exposure and HLA in healthy donors. In the study overall: Some 87 million unique TCRs from HLA-typed donors were held in an early release of data. Researchers found that 81% of under 450 genotyped donors fell within the Caucasian-associated ancestry cluster.

Study outcomes and limitations: For presence/absence analyses, sequencing depth was assumed to be roughly uniform across donors. Later analysis identified about 15,000 TCR beta sequences associated with HLA alleles, using a false discovery rate threshold of 0.05.

Germline lookup yields CDR1 SEHNR and CDR2 FQNEAQ (reference sequence). V lost 4 bases, J lost 3 bases, and 15 bases lay in between. This CDR3 contains 15 residues. Notes on this clone: Its antigen remains unidentified.

The PCR contained 60 Vbeta and 13 Jbeta primers. The method was immunoSEQ multiplex PCR; TCRdb's version includes in-frame clones alone and lacks a portion of them. This sample's clone table lists 75,000 to 85,000 clones. The sample consisted of PBMCs. This chain links TRBV7-9 with TRBJ1-2; D not resolved. The sequence was obtained from a man aged 18-30 years in good health and CMV-seropositive. The CDR3 DNA reads TGTGCCAGCAGCTCCGACCGAGGCAAAGACTATGGCTACACCTTC. It encodes CASSSDRGKDYGYTF.